This entry features one T cell receptor (beta chain) sequence. What it recognizes is unknown. Other DNA sequences from this sample encode an identical CDR3 as well. Germline values: CDR1 SEHNR, CDR2 FQNEAQ (reference sequence). The V gene end was trimmed by 1 base and the J gene end by 1 base; junction bases not matched to a gene: 3. The CDR3 contains 16 residues. The entry originates in a study of shared clonotypes between healthy human individuals. About the research overall: Per donor, CD8 memory used one plate, CD8 naive used two, CD4 memory used three and CD4 naive used three. General study results and limits: Sharing across four donors was highest in naive CD4 (around 5%) and lowest in memory CD8 (roughly 0.4%). It was the non-shared clonotypes that had lower generation probabilities than clonotypes shared by all four donors.

The donors were all Caucasian adults (living in Nashville, Tennessee). Sequencing used immunoSEQ multiplex PCR; TCRdb keeps in-frame clones, though not all of them. This table holds 2 million to 2.5 million clones, over 85% found once. The specimen sequenced was naive CD4+ T cells from PBMCs. Described subset: CD45RA+ positively selected. This sequence originates from a man younger than 35 in good health. Some clones in this sample may be carry-over from other donors' samples. This rearrangement joins TRBV7-9 to TRBJ2-3; 9 nucleotides align to TRBD2. CDR3: CASSLGVAGGTDTQYF. The CDR3 nucleotides are TGTGCCAGCAGCTTAGGGGTAGCGGGAGGCACAGATACGCAGTATTTT. The variable domain in full, completed from reference TRBV7-9 and TRBJ2-3, reads DTGVSQNPRHKITKRGQNVTFRCDPISEHNRLYWYRQTLGQGPEFLTYFQNEAQLEKSRLLSDRFSAERPKGSFSTLEIQRTEQGDSAMYLCASSLGVAGGTDTQYFGPGTRLTVL.